A single sample gave rise to the 4 T cell receptor beta chains below, sequenced in a study of preoperative IRX-2 immunotherapy in early breast cancer. Treatment reported: preoperative locoregional IRX-2 cytokine immunotherapy. Measured with immunoSEQ multiplex PCR; TCRdb has only the in-frame clones, and not every one. The sample shows 35,000 to 45,000 clones, about 72% of them seen only once. Sequencing was performed on tumor tissue, taken after IRX-2 immunotherapy. These receptors came from a human donor with breast cancer.

The V call is TRBV23-1, the J call TRBJ2-7; TRBD1 aligns across 10 bases. TRBV23-1 is classed as an ORF, of uncertain function. After removal of 9 bases from V and 7 bases from J, the junction contained 9 bases not matched to a gene. The CDR3 runs to 13 residues. The CDR3 DNA sequence: TGCGCCAGTAACTTCGGGACAGGGGAAGAGCAGTACTTC. It translates to CASNFGTGEEQYF.

This clone appeared a few times. The V gene is TRBV18, the J gene TRBJ1-4; 9 bases agree with TRBD1. V lost 4 bases, J lost 5 bases, and 5 bases stayed unmatched. The CDR3 totals 15 residues. Germline assignment: CDR1 KGHSH and CDR2 LQKENI. The CDR3 reads CASSQTGTGNEKLFF. The CDR3 nucleotides are TGTGCCAGCTCACAAACCGGGACAGGGAATGAAAAACTGTTTTTT.

This clone occurred once. This rearrangement joins TRBV19 to TRBJ2-1, with TRBD1 matching over 8 bases. Per germline, CDR1 LNHDA and CDR2 SQIVND (reference sequence). Trimming took 3 bases from V and 6 from J; bases not matched to a gene: 10. This CDR3 contains 16 residues. CDR3 sequence reads: CASSIVSGQDANEQFF. CDR3 nucleotide sequence: TGTGCCAGTAGTATTGTTTCGGGACAGGATGCCAATGAGCAGTTCTTC.

The chain couples TRBV14 to TRBJ2-3; 8 nucleotides align to TRBD2. Germline V gene lookup returns CDR1 SGHDN and CDR2 FVKESK. This CDR3 spans 16 amino acids. With 3 bases clipped from V and 1 base from J, the junction kept 6 bases outside the gene matches. CDR3 residues: CASSHEGLARTDTQYF. The CDR3 DNA sequence: TGTGCCAGCAGCCATGAAGGACTAGCTCGCACAGATACGCAGTATTTT.